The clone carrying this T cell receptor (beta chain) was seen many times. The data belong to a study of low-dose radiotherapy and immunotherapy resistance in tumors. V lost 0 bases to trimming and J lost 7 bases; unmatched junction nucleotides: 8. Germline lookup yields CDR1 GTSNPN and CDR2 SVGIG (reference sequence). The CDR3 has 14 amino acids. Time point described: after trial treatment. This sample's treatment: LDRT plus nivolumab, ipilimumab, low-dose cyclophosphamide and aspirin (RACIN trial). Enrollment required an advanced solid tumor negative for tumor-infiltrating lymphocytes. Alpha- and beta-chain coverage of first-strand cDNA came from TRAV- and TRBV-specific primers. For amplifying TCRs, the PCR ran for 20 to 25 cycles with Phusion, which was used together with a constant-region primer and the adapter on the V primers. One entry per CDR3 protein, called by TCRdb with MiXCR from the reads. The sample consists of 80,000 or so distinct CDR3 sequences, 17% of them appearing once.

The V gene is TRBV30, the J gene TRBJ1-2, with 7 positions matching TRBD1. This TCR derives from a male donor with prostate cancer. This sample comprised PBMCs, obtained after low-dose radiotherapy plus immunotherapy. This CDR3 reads CAWSVDREATGYTF. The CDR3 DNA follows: TGTGCCTGGAGTGTTGACAGGGAGGCGACTGGCTACACCTTC.